Listed below are T cell receptor beta chains from one sample, sequenced in a study of T cell responses to AZD1222 COVID-19 vaccine. Here immunoSEQ multiplex PCR was the method, and the copy in TCRdb shows in-frame clones only, minus some. The profile shows approximately 180,000 clones, roughly 90% of them singletons. The starting material was peripheral blood, obtained on day 0 of AZD1222 vaccination. These TCRs come from an adult in good health. CDR3s include the opening cysteine and the closing phenylalanine or tryptophan. A D gene is named only where the DNA matches it firmly. The size entry is marked missing in some rows and otherwise reads once, few, many or a size class.

clone_size: .; d_call: .; v_call: TRBV29-1; j_call: TRBJ2-3; cdr3_aa: CSVAGGPDRNRPRTDTQYF; cdr3_nt: TGCAGCGTTGCCGGCGGACCAGACCGCAACCGGCCACGCACAGATACGCAGTATTTT
clone_size: few; d_call: .; v_call: TRBV4-2; j_call: TRBJ1-1; cdr3_aa: CASSQVAGGRNTEAFF; cdr3_nt: TGTGCCAGCAGCCAAGTTGCGGGCGGCCGGAACACTGAAGCTTTCTTT
clone_size: few; d_call: TRBD1; v_call: TRBV9; j_call: TRBJ2-2; cdr3_aa: CASSLTGTNTGELFF; cdr3_nt: TGTGCCAGCAGCTTGACAGGGACGAACACCGGGGAGCTGTTTTTT
clone_size: .; d_call: TRBD1; v_call: TRBV15; j_call: TRBJ1-2; cdr3_aa: CATSRLLQGAHGYTF; cdr3_nt: TGTGCCACCAGCAGGCTTTTACAGGGGGCGCATGGCTACACCTTC
clone_size: few; d_call: TRBD2; v_call: TRBV7-9; j_call: TRBJ2-2; cdr3_aa: CASSGILAENTGELFF; cdr3_nt: TGTGCCAGCAGCGGAATCCTAGCGGAGAACACCGGGGAGCTGTTTTTT
clone_size: once; d_call: .; v_call: TRBV5-1; j_call: TRBJ2-1; cdr3_aa: CASSLIRGITYNEQFF; cdr3_nt: TGCGCCAGCAGCTTGATTAGGGGAATAACCTACAATGAGCAGTTCTTC
clone_size: .; d_call: TRBD1; v_call: TRBV12-5; j_call: TRBJ2-7; cdr3_aa: CASGFPLGTGDYEQYF; cdr3_nt: TGTGCTAGTGGTTTTCCCCTCGGGACAGGGGACTACGAGCAGTACTTC
clone_size: .; d_call: TRBD1; v_call: TRBV19; j_call: TRBJ1-2; cdr3_aa: CASRDRGLRGYTF; cdr3_nt: TGTGCCAGCCGGGACAGGGGGCTTCGAGGCTACACCTTC
clone_size: .; d_call: .; v_call: TRBV12-3/TRBV12-4; j_call: TRBJ2-1; cdr3_aa: CASSFGGNEQFF; cdr3_nt: TGTGCCAGCAGTTTTGGGGGCAATGAGCAGTTCTTC
clone_size: .; d_call: .; v_call: TRBV3-1/TRBV3-2; j_call: TRBJ1-2; cdr3_aa: CASSHRAEVHGYTF; cdr3_nt: TGTGCCAGCAGCCACCGCGCAGAAGTACATGGCTACACCTTC
clone_size: .; d_call: TRBD1; v_call: TRBV28; j_call: TRBJ1-1; cdr3_aa: CASTTPGGGTEAFF; cdr3_nt: TGTGCTAGTACTACCCCAGGGGGAGGAACTGAAGCTTTCTTT
clone_size: .; d_call: TRBD1; v_call: TRBV27; j_call: TRBJ1-6; cdr3_aa: CASSSPTGSRDSPLHF; cdr3_nt: TGTGCCAGCAGTTCGCCGACAGGGAGTCGTGATTCACCCCTCCACTTT
clone_size: .; d_call: .; v_call: TRBV5-4; j_call: TRBJ1-2; cdr3_aa: CASSLAAQAPNYGYTF; cdr3_nt: TGTGCCAGCAGCTTGGCCGCACAGGCCCCCAACTATGGCTACACCTTC
clone_size: .; d_call: .; v_call: TRBV6-5; j_call: TRBJ1-2; cdr3_aa: CASSPQGYYGYTF; cdr3_nt: TGTGCCAGCAGCCCACAGGGATACTATGGCTACACCTTC
clone_size: .; d_call: TRBD2; v_call: TRBV24-1; j_call: TRBJ2-7; cdr3_aa: CATSDSSGSRDEQYF; cdr3_nt: TGTGCCACCAGTGATTCTAGCGGGAGTCGGGACGAGCAGTACTTC
clone_size: .; d_call: TRBD2; v_call: TRBV11-2; j_call: TRBJ2-7; cdr3_aa: CASSLGKLAGVEQYF; cdr3_nt: TGTGCCAGCAGCCTCGGAAAACTAGCGGGAGTTGAGCAGTACTTC
clone_size: .; d_call: .; v_call: TRBV28; j_call: TRBJ1-6; cdr3_aa: CATWGEGGSYNSPLHF; cdr3_nt: TGTGCCACATGGGGCGAGGGAGGTTCCTATAATTCACCCCTCCACTTT
clone_size: once; d_call: TRBD2; v_call: TRBV7-7; j_call: TRBJ2-1; cdr3_aa: CASSLAAGGRDEQFF; cdr3_nt: TGTGCCAGCAGCTTAGCAGCGGGAGGGCGTGATGAGCAGTTCTTC
clone_size: .; d_call: TRBD1; v_call: TRBV11-2; j_call: TRBJ1-1; cdr3_aa: CASSLGQGSNTEAFF; cdr3_nt: TGTGCCAGCAGCTTAGGACAGGGGTCGAACACTGAAGCTTTCTTT
clone_size: .; d_call: .; v_call: TRBV7-9; j_call: TRBJ2-7; cdr3_aa: CASSLGAGYEQYF; cdr3_nt: TGTGCCAGCAGCTTAGGCGCGGGGTACGAGCAGTACTTC
clone_size: .; d_call: .; v_call: TRBV5-6; j_call: TRBJ1-5; cdr3_aa: CASSLLQHSNQPQHF; cdr3_nt: TGTGCCAGCAGCTTGTTACAACATAGCAATCAGCCCCAGCATTTT
clone_size: .; d_call: TRBD2; v_call: TRBV4-1; j_call: TRBJ2-1; cdr3_aa: CASSQDGGESYNEQFF; cdr3_nt: TGCGCCAGCAGCCAAGATGGGGGGGAGTCCTACAATGAGCAGTTCTTC
clone_size: .; d_call: .; v_call: TRBV18; j_call: TRBJ1-6; cdr3_aa: CASSPSRAGSPLHF; cdr3_nt: TGTGCCAGCTCACCTAGCCGGGCAGGGTCACCCCTCCACTTT
clone_size: .; d_call: .; v_call: TRBV20-1; j_call: TRBJ1-1; cdr3_aa: CSARVVPEAFF; cdr3_nt: TGCAGTGCTAGAGTAGTCCCTGAAGCTTTCTTT
clone_size: once; d_call: TRBD2; v_call: TRBV25-1; j_call: TRBJ2-7; cdr3_aa: CASSDTSGLTYEQYF; cdr3_nt: TGTGCCAGCAGTGATACTAGCGGGCTGACCTACGAGCAGTACTTC
clone_size: .; d_call: TRBD1; v_call: TRBV5-1; j_call: TRBJ1-1; cdr3_aa: CASSPSGQEYTEAFF; cdr3_nt: TGCGCCAGCAGCCCAAGTGGACAGGAATACACTGAAGCTTTCTTT
clone_size: .; d_call: .; v_call: TRBV18; j_call: TRBJ1-6; cdr3_aa: CASSGSSYNSPLHF; cdr3_nt: TGTGCCAGCTCAGGAAGCTCCTATAATTCACCCCTCCACTTT
clone_size: .; d_call: .; v_call: TRBV19; j_call: TRBJ1-5; cdr3_aa: CASSIGGVASNQPQHF; cdr3_nt: TGTGCCAGTAGTATTGGGGGGGTGGCGAGCAATCAGCCCCAGCATTTT
clone_size: .; d_call: .; v_call: TRBV19; j_call: TRBJ1-2; cdr3_aa: CASSIGPLSYGYTF; cdr3_nt: TGTGCCAGTAGTATTGGGCCCTTGAGCTATGGCTACACCTTC
clone_size: .; d_call: .; v_call: TRBV2; j_call: TRBJ2-3; cdr3_aa: CASIRDSPSDTQYF; cdr3_nt: TGTGCCAGCATCCGGGACTCCCCATCAGATACGCAGTATTTT
clone_size: .; d_call: .; v_call: TRBV28; j_call: TRBJ1-1; cdr3_aa: CASSLGGGTEAFF; cdr3_nt: TGTGCCAGCAGTTTAGGAGGGGGCACTGAAGCTTTCTTT
clone_size: few; d_call: .; v_call: TRBV27; j_call: TRBJ1-4; cdr3_aa: CASSQLGADEKLFF; cdr3_nt: TGTGCCAGCAGTCAACTCGGGGCGGATGAAAAACTGTTTTTT
clone_size: .; d_call: TRBD2; v_call: TRBV28; j_call: TRBJ2-1; cdr3_aa: CASSFQAGTSGNYNEQFF; cdr3_nt: TGTGCCAGCAGTTTCCAGGCCGGGACTAGCGGTAACTACAATGAGCAGTTCTTC
clone_size: .; d_call: TRBD1; v_call: TRBV19; j_call: TRBJ1-2; cdr3_aa: CASSIELGQAGTGSYGYTF; cdr3_nt: TGTGCCAGTAGTATAGAGCTGGGGCAAGCCGGGACAGGGAGCTATGGCTACACCTTC
clone_size: .; d_call: TRBD1; v_call: TRBV9; j_call: TRBJ1-6; cdr3_aa: CASSGDTTGFGSPLHF; cdr3_nt: TGTGCCAGCAGCGGAGATACGACAGGGTTTGGTTCACCCCTCCACTTT
clone_size: .; d_call: .; v_call: TRBV28; j_call: TRBJ2-4; cdr3_aa: CASSPGGSLAKNIQYF; cdr3_nt: TGTGCCAGCAGCCCCGGCGGCAGCCTAGCCAAAAACATTCAGTACTTC
clone_size: .; d_call: TRBD2; v_call: TRBV5-1; j_call: TRBJ2-7; cdr3_aa: CASSLGLASQPQYF; cdr3_nt: TGCGCCAGCAGCTTGGGACTAGCCTCACAGCCCCAGTACTTC
clone_size: .; d_call: TRBD1; v_call: TRBV19; j_call: TRBJ1-2; cdr3_aa: CATSPRGGSYGYTF; cdr3_nt: TGTGCCACCTCTCCGAGAGGGGGCAGCTATGGCTACACCTTC
clone_size: few; d_call: .; v_call: TRBV10-1; j_call: TRBJ1-3; cdr3_aa: CASSDKQLGSNTIYF; cdr3_nt: TGCGCCAGCAGTGATAAGCAACTGGGGTCGAACACCATATATTTT
clone_size: .; d_call: .; v_call: TRBV28; j_call: TRBJ1-2; cdr3_aa: CASSLRANYGYTF; cdr3_nt: TGTGCCAGCAGTCTTAGGGCTAACTATGGCTACACCTTC
clone_size: .; d_call: .; v_call: TRBV7-9; j_call: TRBJ2-2; cdr3_aa: CASSDSPRRGTGELFF; cdr3_nt: TGTGCCAGCAGCGATTCGCCGCGTAGAGGTACCGGGGAGCTGTTTTTT
clone_size: .; d_call: TRBD1; v_call: TRBV28; j_call: TRBJ1-5; cdr3_aa: CASKLQGLGNQPQHF; cdr3_nt: TGTGCCAGCAAGCTACAGGGGTTGGGCAATCAGCCCCAGCATTTT
clone_size: .; d_call: .; v_call: TRBV19; j_call: TRBJ2-7; cdr3_aa: CASSIGPGSEQYF; cdr3_nt: TGTGCCAGTAGTATAGGTCCAGGGAGCGAGCAGTACTTC
clone_size: .; d_call: TRBD1; v_call: TRBV7-9; j_call: TRBJ1-4; cdr3_aa: CASTRTGVGEKLFF; cdr3_nt: TGTGCCAGCACCCGGACAGGGGTCGGGGAAAAACTGTTTTTT
clone_size: few; d_call: TRBD2; v_call: TRBV3-1/TRBV3-2; j_call: TRBJ2-7; cdr3_aa: CASSSIGLADSYEQYF; cdr3_nt: TGTGCCAGCAGCTCAATTGGACTAGCGGACTCCTACGAGCAGTACTTC
clone_size: .; d_call: TRBD2; v_call: TRBV24-1; j_call: TRBJ2-1; cdr3_aa: CATSDSGAGLKNEQFF; cdr3_nt: TGTGCCACCAGTGATTCGGGAGCGGGATTGAAGAATGAGCAGTTCTTC
clone_size: .; d_call: .; v_call: TRBV19; j_call: TRBJ2-3; cdr3_aa: CASMSGRRPDTQYF; cdr3_nt: TGTGCCAGTATGAGCGGGCGACGCCCAGATACGCAGTATTTT
clone_size: .; d_call: TRBD1; v_call: TRBV18; j_call: TRBJ1-1; cdr3_aa: CASSPLGQGTNTEAFF; cdr3_nt: TGTGCCAGCTCACCCCTTGGACAGGGCACGAACACTGAAGCTTTCTTT
clone_size: .; d_call: .; v_call: TRBV12-3/TRBV12-4; j_call: TRBJ2-7; cdr3_aa: CASSFSGVYEQYF; cdr3_nt: TGTGCCAGCAGTTTTTCCGGGGTTTACGAGCAGTACTTC
clone_size: .; d_call: TRBD2; v_call: TRBV4-2; j_call: TRBJ2-4; cdr3_aa: CASSQGIGRAGGNIQYF; cdr3_nt: TGTGCCAGCAGCCAAGGCATCGGGAGGGCCGGTGGAAACATTCAGTACTTC
clone_size: .; d_call: TRBD1; v_call: TRBV4-1; j_call: TRBJ1-2; cdr3_aa: CASSQDPRTGNYGYTF; cdr3_nt: TGCGCCAGCAGCCAAGATCCCCGGACAGGGAACTATGGCTACACCTTC
clone_size: .; d_call: TRBD2; v_call: TRBV29-1; j_call: TRBJ2-2; cdr3_aa: CSVGLAGTNTGELFF; cdr3_nt: TGCAGCGTTGGCCTAGCGGGAACGAACACCGGGGAGCTGTTTTTT
clone_size: .; d_call: .; v_call: TRBV9; j_call: TRBJ2-3; cdr3_aa: CASSVETRDTQYF; cdr3_nt: TGTGCCAGCAGCGTAGAAACTAGGGATACGCAGTATTTT
clone_size: once; d_call: .; v_call: TRBV5-4; j_call: TRBJ2-5; cdr3_aa: CASSWRGVGQETQYF; cdr3_nt: TGTGCCAGCAGCTGGCGGGGTGTAGGCCAAGAGACCCAGTACTTC
clone_size: .; d_call: TRBD1; v_call: TRBV19; j_call: TRBJ2-7; cdr3_aa: CASSTGQGGSYEQYF; cdr3_nt: TGTGCCAGTAGTACAGGACAGGGGGGATCCTACGAGCAGTACTTC
clone_size: .; d_call: .; v_call: TRBV5-1; j_call: TRBJ1-4; cdr3_aa: CASSLAVPNEKLFF; cdr3_nt: TGCGCCAGCAGCTTGGCCGTCCCGAATGAAAAACTGTTTTTT
clone_size: .; d_call: .; v_call: TRBV7-6; j_call: TRBJ2-1; cdr3_aa: CATLPADSNEQFF; cdr3_nt: TGTGCCACTCTGCCCGCGGACAGCAATGAGCAGTTCTTC
clone_size: .; d_call: .; v_call: TRBV27; j_call: TRBJ2-1; cdr3_aa: CASSRLAREQFF; cdr3_nt: TGTGCCAGCAGTAGGCTAGCTCGCGAGCAGTTCTTC
clone_size: .; d_call: .; v_call: TRBV4-1; j_call: TRBJ2-1; cdr3_aa: CASSQARGSRQFF; cdr3_nt: TGCGCCAGCAGCCAAGCAAGGGGAAGTCGGCAGTTCTTC